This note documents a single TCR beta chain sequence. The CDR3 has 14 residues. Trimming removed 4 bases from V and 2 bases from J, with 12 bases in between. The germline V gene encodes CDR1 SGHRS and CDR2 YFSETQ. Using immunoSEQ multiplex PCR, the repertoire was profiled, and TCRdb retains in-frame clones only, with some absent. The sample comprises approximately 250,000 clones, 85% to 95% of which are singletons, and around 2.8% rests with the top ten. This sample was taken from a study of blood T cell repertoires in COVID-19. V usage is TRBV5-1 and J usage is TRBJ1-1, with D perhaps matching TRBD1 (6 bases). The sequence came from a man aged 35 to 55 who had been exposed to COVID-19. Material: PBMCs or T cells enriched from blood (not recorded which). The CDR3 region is CASSPGTTNTEAFF. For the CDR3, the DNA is TGCGCCAGCAGCCCCGGGACAACTAACACTGAAGCTTTCTTT. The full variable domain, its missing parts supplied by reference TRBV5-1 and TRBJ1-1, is KAGVTQTPRYLIKTRGQQVTLSCSPISGHRSVSWYQQTPGQGLQFLFEYFSETQRNKGNFPGRFSGRQFSNSRSEMNVSTLELGDSALYLCASSPGTTNTEAFFGQGTRLTVV.